The source of this T cell receptor (beta chain) is a study of graft-versus-host responses after intestinal transplantation. CDR3 size: 15 residues. Trimming pared 1 base from V and 7 bases from J, leaving 14 bases between. Germline CDR1 and CDR2: SGHAT and FQNNGV. Measured with immunoSEQ multiplex PCR; TCRdb has only the in-frame clones, and not every one. Here the sample spans fewer than 50,000 clones, roughly 83% being singletons. To note about this clone: What it binds is unknown.

This chain connects TRBV11-2 to TRBJ2-1; a weak D match, TRBD2 (7 bases). The sample was unstimulated CD4+ T cells sorted from spleen or lymph node cells, taken before transplant. The sequence was collected from a human donor who was the organ donor for an intestinal transplant. The CDR3 DNA follows: TGTGCCAGCAGCTTAGGGGGGCGCGGGGGAAATGAGCAGTTCTTC. Translated: CASSLGGRGGNEQFF.